What follows are 8 T cell receptor beta chains derived from one specimen sequenced in a study of T-cell reconstitution after alpha-beta-depleted transplantation in children. Using unique molecular identifiers, the investigators prepared the TCRbeta library. TCRdb analysed the PCR reads with MiXCR anew, one entry per CDR3 protein. Of approximately 630,000 distinct CDR3 sequences in the sample, approximately 14% were seen once. This sample comprised PBMCs, obtained before TCRalphabeta/CD19-depleted stem cell transplant. The source of these receptors is a girl between 2 and 10 years old with congenital amegakaryocytic thrombocytopenia, due to receive a stem cell transplant.

There are a few counts of this clonotype. The CDR3 protein is CASTPTGLRENEQFF. The CDR3 DNA follows: TGTGCCAGCACCCCAACAGGGTTACGGGAGAATGAGCAGTTCTTC. The chain combines TRBV11-2 with TRBJ2-1; TRBD1 or TRBD2 may be the D gene (6 bases each). Germline V gene data show CDR1 as SGHAT and CDR2 as FQNNGV. The ends were cut back, 7 bases at V and 7 bases at J, with 20 bases in the middle. The CDR3 covers 15 residues.

This chain connects TRBV29-1 to TRBJ2-1; 7 bases fit TRBD2. The CDR3 spans 16 residues. Germline lookup yields CDR1 SQVTM and CDR2 ANQGSEA. Unmatched junction bases numbered 5, after V lost 0 bases and J lost 0 bases. The DNA of the CDR3 is TGCAGCGTTGAAGATACCCTAGCGGCCTCCTACAATGAGCAGTTCTTC. Protein product: CSVEDTLAASYNEQFF.

This clonotype has a count of ten or more. The chain joins TRBV20-1 to TRBJ1-5; no clear D gene. This CDR3 contains 14 residues. CDR1 is DFQATT, CDR2 SNEGSKA, per germline (reference sequence). V lost 1 base to trimming and J lost 3 bases, with 10 bases between them. The CDR3 coding sequence is TGCAGTGCTAGAGTGGGGTCCACCAATCAGCCCCAGCATTTT. Translated, it gives CSARVGSTNQPQHF.

Only a few counts were recorded for this clonotype. V and J are TRBV20-1 and TRBJ2-5; 7 bases map to TRBD2. Losses at the gene ends were 3 bases for V and 1 base for J; bases not matched to a gene: 8. The germline V gene has CDR1 DFQATT and CDR2 SNEGSKA (reference sequence). The CDR3 is 15 amino acids. CDR3 bases: TGCAGTGCTAGTTCGCCGGGCGGGAGCCAAGAGACCCAGTACTTC. Protein sequence: CSASSPGGSQETQYF.

This clonotype was recorded many times. This chain links TRBV20-1 with TRBJ2-1, with 10 bases aligning to TRBD2. V gave up 5 bases and J gave up 3 bases; unmatched junction bases: 10. The V gene's germline CDR1 is DFQATT and CDR2 SNEGSKA (reference sequence). The CDR3 is 16 residues long. The CDR3 DNA reads TGCAGTGCTTCTCGATCTCTAGCGGGAGTCTACAATGAGCAGTTCTTC. Protein product: CSASRSLAGVYNEQFF.

In this sample, this clonotype turned up a few times. The rearrangement links TRBV3-1 to TRBJ2-1; D is undetermined. V was shortened by 3 bases and J by 9 bases, with 9 bases between the two germline ends. This CDR3 is 12 amino acids long. Germline CDR1 LGHDT, CDR2 YNNKEL (reference sequence). CDR3 in amino acids: CASSQAVSEQFF. The CDR3 nucleotides read TGTGCCAGCAGCCAGGCAGTATCTGAGCAGTTCTTC.

This clonotype was recorded a few times. J is TRBJ2-1 and V is TRBV20-1; TRBD2 agrees at 7 bases. Germline CDR1 reads DFQATT; CDR2 reads SNEGSKA (reference sequence). After removal of 0 bases from V and 7 bases from J, the junction contained 9 bases not matched to a gene. The length of the CDR3 is 15 residues. In DNA, the CDR3 is TGCAGTGCTAGAGATCCTGGGGGGGAGTCTAATGAGCAGTTCTTC. Translated: CSARDPGGESNEQFF.

A few counts support this clonotype. This chain connects TRBV20-1 to TRBJ2-5; 7 nucleotides align to TRBD2. V lost 6 bases and J lost 5; bases outside the gene matches: 12. The CDR3 loop spans 14 amino acids. Per the germline V gene, CDR1 is DFQATT and CDR2 is SNEGSKA (reference sequence). The CDR3 loop is CSALLGAGVETQYF. CDR3 bases: TGCAGTGCGTTACTAGGGGCGGGGGTCGAGACCCAGTACTTC.